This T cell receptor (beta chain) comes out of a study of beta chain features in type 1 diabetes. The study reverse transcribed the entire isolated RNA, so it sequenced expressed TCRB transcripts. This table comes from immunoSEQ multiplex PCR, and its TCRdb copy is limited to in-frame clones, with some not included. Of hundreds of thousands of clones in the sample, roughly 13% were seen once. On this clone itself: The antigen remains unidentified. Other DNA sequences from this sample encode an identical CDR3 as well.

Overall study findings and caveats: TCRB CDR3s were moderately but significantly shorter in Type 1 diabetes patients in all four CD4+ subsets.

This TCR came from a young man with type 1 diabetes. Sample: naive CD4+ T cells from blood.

DNA for the CDR3: TGCGCCAGCAGCTTGGCAGTTGATACGCAGTATTTT. This codes for CASSLAVDTQYF. The chain carries TRBV5-1 and TRBJ2-3; D not resolved. The CDR3 is 12 amino acids. Germline V gene data show CDR1 as SGHRS and CDR2 as YFSETQ. Between the trimmed V and J ends, which lost 0 bases and 6 bases, there was a span of 5 bases.